The 10 T cell receptor beta chains listed next were all sequenced from one sample in a study of T cell responses to AZD1222 COVID-19 vaccine. TCRdb's table, derived via immunoSEQ multiplex PCR, lists solely in-frame clones and lacks some. Of 90,000 to 100,000 clones in the sample, approximately 87% are singletons; the top ten hold 2.8%. The source was peripheral blood, collected on day 0 of AZD1222 vaccination. The source of these receptors is an adult in good health.

J is TRBJ1-1 and V is TRBV10-3, with D possibly TRBD1 on 6 matching bases. The germline V gene has CDR1 ENHRY and CDR2 SYGVKD. The V end was cut by 5 bases, the J end by 3 bases, with 10 bases between. The CDR3 is 13 residues long. Written as DNA, the CDR3 is TGTGCCATCAGTAAGACAGGAGACACTGAAGCTTTCTTT. Its translation is CAISKTGDTEAFF.

This clone was recorded once. V gene TRBV27 combines with J gene TRBJ2-7, with D unresolved. The CDR3 has 17 residues. The germline V gene encodes CDR1 MNHEY and CDR2 SMNVEV (reference sequence). The V gene lost 3 bases and the J gene lost 2 bases, with 20 bases spanning the gap. Here the CDR3 reads CASSFVASDVGAYEQYF. For the CDR3, the DNA is TGTGCCAGCAGTTTTGTGGCATCGGACGTGGGTGCCTACGAGCAGTACTTC.

This clone showed up just once. The chain links TRBV5-1 to TRBJ2-7, with 9 nucleotides matching TRBD1. The CDR3 extends over 17 amino acids. Germline V gene sequence: CDR1 SGHRS, CDR2 YFSETQ. J lost 6 bases, V lost 5 bases, and 18 bases had no gene match. CDR3: CASRPGTGQSHLLEQYF. The CDR3 nucleotides read TGCGCCAGCAGGCCCGGGACAGGGCAGTCTCACCTCCTCGAGCAGTACTTC.

J is TRBJ2-1 and V is TRBV2; the D gene is possibly TRBD2 (6 bases). The length of the CDR3 is 15 residues. Germline V gives CDR1 SNHLY, CDR2 FYNNEI. Trimming stripped 1 base from V and 0 bases from J, with 7 bases between. The CDR3 DNA reads TGTGCCAGCAGTGAAGTGGGGGGCTCCTACAATGAGCAGTTCTTC. Translated, it gives CASSEVGGSYNEQFF. The full variable domain, its missing parts supplied by reference TRBV2 and TRBJ2-1, is EPEVTQTPSHQVTQMGQEVILRCVPISNHLYFYWYRQILGQKVEFLVSFYNNEISEKSEIFDDQFSVERPDGSNFTLKIRSTKLEDSAMYFCASSEVGGSYNEQFFGPGTRLTVL.

This rearrangement joins TRBV18 to TRBJ1-5, with D unresolved. The CDR3 is 16 amino acids. Germline V lookup: CDR1 KGHSH, CDR2 LQKENI. The ends were cut back, 0 bases at V and 4 bases at J, with 13 bases in the middle. CDR3 DNA: TGTGCCAGCTCACCACCATGGACCGGTTCAAATCAGCCCCAGCATTTT. It yields the protein CASSPPWTGSNQPQHF.

The chain employs TRBV18 and TRBJ1-3, with D possibly matching TRBD1 (6 bases). Germline V gene data show CDR1 as KGHSH and CDR2 as LQKENI. V lost 3 bases to trimming and J lost 4 bases, with 16 bases between them. The CDR3 length is 16 residues. CDR3 DNA sequence: TGTGCCAGCTCACCGGAAGGACAGCATATCGGAAACACCATATATTTT. It codes for CASSPEGQHIGNTIYF.

This clone has only one observation. The chain is built from TRBV24-1 and TRBJ1-2; no clear D. Deletions cut 5 bases from V and 8 bases from J, with 14 bases between. Germline CDR1 reads KGHDR; CDR2 reads SFDVKD. The CDR3 runs 13 residues. The CDR3 coding sequence is TGTGCCACCAGTGTAACGGCAGCAGGAGGCTACACCTTC. Protein: CATSVTAAGGYTF.

The V and J genes are TRBV15 and TRBJ2-1; a weak D match, TRBD2 (7 bases). The CDR3 runs to 16 residues. V gave up 1 base and J gave up 9 bases, with 19 bases separating them. Germline V gene sequence: CDR1 LNHNV, CDR2 YYDKDF (reference sequence). The CDR3 sequence: CATSRAIAERGGEQFF. As DNA, the CDR3 is TGTGCCACCAGCAGAGCAATAGCGGAGAGGGGGGGTGAGCAGTTCTTC. The full variable domain, its missing parts supplied by reference TRBV15 and TRBJ2-1, is DAMVIQNPRYQVTQFGKPVTLSCSQTLNHNVMYWYQQKSSQAPKLLFHYYDKDFNNEADTPDNFQSRRPNTSFCFLDIRSPGLGDTAMYLCATSRAIAERGGEQFFGPGTRLTVL.

V and J are TRBV18 and TRBJ1-2, with TRBD1 matching 7 bases. The CDR3 consists of 13 residues. Germline V gene sequence: CDR1 KGHSH, CDR2 LQKENI. With V trimmed by 2 bases and J by 5 bases, 2 bases remained unmatched. The CDR3 bases are TGTGCCAGCTCACCAGGGACAGAGTATGGCTACACCTTC. It yields the protein CASSPGTEYGYTF.

This clone was found once. J is TRBJ2-7 and V is TRBV7-6; TRBD1 matches 9 bases. Germline CDR1 and CDR2: SGHVS and FNYEAQ. The CDR3 is made up of 16 amino acids. After removal of 6 bases from V and 6 bases from J, the junction contained 15 bases not matched to a gene. The CDR3 bases are TGTGCCAGCAGTCCACAGGCCGGGACAGGGTATCTCGAGCAGTACTTC. This translates into CASSPQAGTGYLEQYF.